The T cell receptor (beta chain) described here comes from a study of blood T cell repertoires in COVID-19. Study summary: From T cells, B-cell-depleted T cells, or PBMCs came the material, which was cDNA or gDNA.

Assignments of participants to cohorts depended upon their own reported clinical history. Losses at the gene ends were 3 bases for V and 7 bases for J; bases not matched to a gene: 0. Germline loops: CDR1 SGHTS, CDR2 YDEGEE. This CDR3 has 14 residues. This table comes from immunoSEQ multiplex PCR, and its TCRdb copy is limited to in-frame clones, with some not included. The table includes roughly 200,000 clones, 75% to 90% detected once. Sample: PBMCs or T cells enriched from blood (not recorded which). This sequence was found in a woman aged 40 to 50 with acute COVID-19. This chain joins TRBV5-8 and TRBJ2-2, with 13 bases that match TRBD2. CDR3: CASSWTSGGGELFF. The CDR3 DNA reads TGTGCCAGCAGCTGGACTAGCGGGGGCGGGGAGCTGTTTTTT.